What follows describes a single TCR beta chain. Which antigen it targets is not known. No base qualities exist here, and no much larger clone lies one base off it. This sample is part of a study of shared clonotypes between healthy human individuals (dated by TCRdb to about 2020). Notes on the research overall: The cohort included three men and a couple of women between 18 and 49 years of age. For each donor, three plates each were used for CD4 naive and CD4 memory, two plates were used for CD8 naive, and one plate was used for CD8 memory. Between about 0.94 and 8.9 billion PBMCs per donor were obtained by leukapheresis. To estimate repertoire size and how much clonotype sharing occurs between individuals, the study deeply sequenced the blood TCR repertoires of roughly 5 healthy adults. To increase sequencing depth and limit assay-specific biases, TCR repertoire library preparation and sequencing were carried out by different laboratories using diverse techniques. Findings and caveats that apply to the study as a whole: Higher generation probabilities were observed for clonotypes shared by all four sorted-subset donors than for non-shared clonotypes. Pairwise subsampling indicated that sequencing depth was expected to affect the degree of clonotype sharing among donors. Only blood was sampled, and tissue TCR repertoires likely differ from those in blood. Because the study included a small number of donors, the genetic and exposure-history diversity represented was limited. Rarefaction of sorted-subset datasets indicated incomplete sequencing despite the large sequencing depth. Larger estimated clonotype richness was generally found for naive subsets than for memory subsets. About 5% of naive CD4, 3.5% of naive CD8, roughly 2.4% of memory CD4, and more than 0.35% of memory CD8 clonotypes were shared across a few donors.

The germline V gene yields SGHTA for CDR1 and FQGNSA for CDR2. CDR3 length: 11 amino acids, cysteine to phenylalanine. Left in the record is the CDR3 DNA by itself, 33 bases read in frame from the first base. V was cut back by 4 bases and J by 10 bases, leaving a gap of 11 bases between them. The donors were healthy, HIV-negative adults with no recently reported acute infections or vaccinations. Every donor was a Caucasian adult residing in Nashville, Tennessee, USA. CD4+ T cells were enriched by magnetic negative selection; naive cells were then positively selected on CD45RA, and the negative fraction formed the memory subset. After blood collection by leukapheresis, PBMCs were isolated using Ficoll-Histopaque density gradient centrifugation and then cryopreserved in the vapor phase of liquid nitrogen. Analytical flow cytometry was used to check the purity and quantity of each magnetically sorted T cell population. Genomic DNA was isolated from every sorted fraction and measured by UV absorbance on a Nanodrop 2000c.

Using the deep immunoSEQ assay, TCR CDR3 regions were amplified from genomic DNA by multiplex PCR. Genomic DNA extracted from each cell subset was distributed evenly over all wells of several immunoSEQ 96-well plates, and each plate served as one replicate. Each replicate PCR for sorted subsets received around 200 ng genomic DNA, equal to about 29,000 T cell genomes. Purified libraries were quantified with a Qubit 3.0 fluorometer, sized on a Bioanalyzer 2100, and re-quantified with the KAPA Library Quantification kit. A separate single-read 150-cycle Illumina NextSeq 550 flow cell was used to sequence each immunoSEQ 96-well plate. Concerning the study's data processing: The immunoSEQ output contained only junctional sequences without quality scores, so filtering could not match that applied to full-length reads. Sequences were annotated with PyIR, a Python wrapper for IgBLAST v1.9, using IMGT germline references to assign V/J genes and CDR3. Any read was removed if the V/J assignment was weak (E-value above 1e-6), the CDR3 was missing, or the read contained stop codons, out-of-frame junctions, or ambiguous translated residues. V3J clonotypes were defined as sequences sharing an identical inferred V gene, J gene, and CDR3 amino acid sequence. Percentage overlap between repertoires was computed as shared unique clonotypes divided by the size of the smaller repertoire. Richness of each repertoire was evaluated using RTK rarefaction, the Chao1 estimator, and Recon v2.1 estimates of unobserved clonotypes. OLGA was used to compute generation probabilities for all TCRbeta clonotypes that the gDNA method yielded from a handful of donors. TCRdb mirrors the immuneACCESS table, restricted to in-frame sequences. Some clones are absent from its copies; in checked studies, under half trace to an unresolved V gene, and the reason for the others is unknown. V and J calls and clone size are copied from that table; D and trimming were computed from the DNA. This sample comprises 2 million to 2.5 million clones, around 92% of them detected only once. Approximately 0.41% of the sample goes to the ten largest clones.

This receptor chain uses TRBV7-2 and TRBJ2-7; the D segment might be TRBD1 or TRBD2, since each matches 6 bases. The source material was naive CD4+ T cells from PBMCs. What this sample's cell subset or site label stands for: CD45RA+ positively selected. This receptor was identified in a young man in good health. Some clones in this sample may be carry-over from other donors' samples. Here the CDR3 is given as CASSSRGGQYF. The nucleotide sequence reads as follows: TGTGCCAGCAGCTCCAGGGGAGGACAGTACTTC.